The 32 T cell receptor beta chains listed next were all sequenced from one sample in a study of T cells expressing NK-cell markers. TCRdb processed the 5' RACE reads again and assigns one entry to each CDR3 protein, with no DNA. The clone table shows about 150,000 distinct CDR3 sequences, with the ten largest holding 12%. Material for sequencing was blood T cells: a sorted CD56 or NKG2C T cell subset, CD4+ or CD8+ T cells, or bulk PBMC T cells (not recorded which). These receptors were collected from a man younger than 35 in good health.

The chain uses TRBV10-3 and TRBJ2-2. The CDR3 spans 12 residues. CDR1 ENHRY and CDR2 SYGVKD come from the germline V gene. The CDR3: CAISDEMGTLFF.

The chain recombines TRBV5-1 with TRBJ2-5; TCRdb's D call, TRBD1, is unchecked because there is no DNA. Germline values: CDR1 SGHRS, CDR2 YFSETQ. The CDR3 has 16 residues. This CDR3 reads CASSRAVRLMGETQYF.

The rearrangement links TRBV2 to TRBJ1-1; the D call of TRBD1 rests on TCRdb alone, since no DNA is present to check it. This CDR3 contains 12 residues. CDR1 is SNHLY and CDR2 is FYNNEI in the germline V gene. The CDR3 protein is CASSGDSWWAFF.

The CDR3 is CASSLGRGARNEQFF. The rearrangement joins TRBV12-3 or TRBV12-4 to TRBJ2-1. This CDR3 spans 15 amino acids.

V gene TRBV29-1 combines with J gene TRBJ1-1; TCRdb proposes TRBD1, but this gene call is untestable without DNA. Germline lookup yields CDR1 SQVTM and CDR2 ANQGSEA. The CDR3 extends over 11 amino acids. The CDR3 loop reads CSVDRQGKAFF.

The chain couples TRBV19 to TRBJ2-7; lacking DNA, the TRBD1 call made by TCRdb goes unchecked. The germline V gene encodes CDR1 LNHDA and CDR2 SQIVND (reference sequence). The CDR3 is 12 amino acids. The chain's CDR3 is CASTKGPYEQYF.

The chain couples TRBV12-3 or TRBV12-4 to TRBJ2-2; TCRdb calls TRBD2, which cannot be checked without DNA. The CDR3 totals 14 residues. This CDR3 is CASRGEGRKGELFF.

The chain links TRBV6-5 to TRBJ1-1. Germline V lookup: CDR1 MNHEY, CDR2 SVGAGI. The CDR3 is 17 amino acids. The CDR3: CASSYHMAGPMNTEAFF.

This rearrangement joins TRBV12-3 or TRBV12-4 to TRBJ1-5; there is no DNA to check the TCRdb D call of TRBD1. The length of the CDR3 is 14 residues. The CDR3 loop is CASRATGSNQPQHF.

CDR3 sequence reads: CATSRAALRGPTNYGYTF. V and J are TRBV15 and TRBJ1-2; TCRdb proposes TRBD1, but this gene call is untestable without DNA. The CDR3 has 18 residues. Per the germline V gene, CDR1 is LNHNV and CDR2 is YYDKDF (reference sequence).

This chain joins TRBV30 and TRBJ2-7. The germline V gene encodes CDR1 GTSNPN and CDR2 SVGIG (reference sequence). The CDR3 extends over 14 amino acids. This chain's CDR3 is CAWRVAGASYEQYF.

This rearrangement joins TRBV12-3 or TRBV12-4 to TRBJ2-4; as DNA is missing, the TRBD1 call by TCRdb cannot be tested. This CDR3 contains 13 residues. CDR3 sequence reads: CASSLGGGYIQYF.

V gene TRBV7-2 combines with J gene TRBJ1-5; the D call from TCRdb, TRBD1, cannot be confirmed without DNA. This CDR3 has 15 residues. Germline V gene sequence: CDR1 SGHTA, CDR2 FQGNSA. Here the CDR3 reads CASSLEAGGDQPQHF.

The V gene is TRBV12-3 or TRBV12-4, the J gene TRBJ2-3. The CDR3 loop spans 15 amino acids. CDR3: CASSFLPTSTDTQYF.

The genes are TRBV7-8 and TRBJ2-7; the TCRdb D gene call, TRBD2, has no DNA to confirm it. Germline assignment: CDR1 SGHVS and CDR2 FQNEAQ. The CDR3 length is 14 residues. CDR3 loop: CASSLGTASYEQYF.

This chain joins TRBV10-2 and TRBJ2-2; no DNA is available, so the TRBD2 call from TCRdb remains unchecked. Germline loops: CDR1 WSHSY, CDR2 SAAADI. The CDR3 is 16 amino acids. This chain's CDR3 is CASSEIGARWSGELFF.

The chain has TRBV7-8 and TRBJ2-2; TCRdb outputs TRBD1, but without DNA this stays unchecked. Germline CDR1 and CDR2: SGHVS and FQNEAQ. This CDR3 has 18 residues. The CDR3 loop reads CASSLQRTGEWSTGELFF. Filled out from reference TRBV7-8 and TRBJ2-2, the complete variable domain reads GAGVSQSPRYKVAKRGQDVALRCDPISGHVSLFWYQQALGQGPEFLTYFQNEAQLDKSGLPSDRFFAERPEGSVSTLKIQRTQQEDSAVYLCASSLQRTGEWSTGELFFGEGSRLTVL.

J is TRBJ1-5 and V is TRBV20-1. The CDR3 consists of 15 residues. Germline V gene data show CDR1 as DFQATT and CDR2 as SNEGSKA (reference sequence). The CDR3 spells CSALGIDYSNQPQHF.

CDR3 sequence: CASSFSSSSGANVLTF. The chain joins TRBV7-3 to TRBJ2-6. The CDR3 has 16 amino acids. Germline V gene data show CDR1 as SGHTA and CDR2 as FQGTGA.

This chain links TRBV12-3 or TRBV12-4 with TRBJ2-5; the D gene TCRdb calls, TRBD1, cannot be checked with no DNA. CDR3 length: 16 amino acids. The chain's CDR3 is CASSQTVGRSQETQYF.

This chain uses TRBV19 with TRBJ1-5; TCRdb calls TRBD1, which cannot be checked without DNA. Germline loops: CDR1 LNHDA, CDR2 SQIVND (reference sequence). The CDR3 has 14 residues. The CDR3 protein is CASSISPGSQPQHF.

The V and J genes are TRBV5-4 and TRBJ2-3; TCRdb selects TRBD1, and the lack of DNA leaves this call unchecked. CDR1 is SGHNT and CDR2 is YYREEE in the germline V gene (reference sequence). The CDR3 has 14 residues. CDR3: CASSFLDALDTQYF.

The J gene is TRBJ2-1, the V gene TRBV3-1; TCRdb returns TRBD2, unconfirmable since there is no DNA. The CDR3 is 18 residues long. Germline V gives CDR1 LGHDT, CDR2 YNNKEL (reference sequence). The CDR3 protein is CASSQDRPLAGVSNEQFF.

This chain joins TRBV7-7 and TRBJ2-5; TCRdb names TRBD1, which stays unverified in the absence of DNA. The CDR3 covers 15 residues. Germline V gene data show CDR1 as SSHAT and CDR2 as FNYEAQ (reference sequence). The CDR3 here is CASSPNRGRRETQYF. The full variable domain, in which reference TRBV7-7 and TRBJ2-5 provide the parts outside the CDR3, is GAGVSQSPRYKVTKRGQDVTLRCDPISSHATLYWYQQALGQGPEFLTYFNYEAQPDKSGLPSDRFSAERPEGSISTLTIQRTEQRDSAMYRCASSPNRGRRETQYFGPGTRLLVL.

The chain carries TRBV27 and TRBJ2-1. The CDR3 length is 13 residues. Per the germline V gene, CDR1 is MNHEY and CDR2 is SMNVEV (reference sequence). The CDR3 reads CASSLSAWGEQFF.

This chain links TRBV18 with TRBJ2-3. The germline V gene encodes CDR1 KGHSH and CDR2 LQKENI. The CDR3 is 14 amino acids. CDR3 loop: CASSPGWVPDTQYF.

This chain joins TRBV10-1 and TRBJ2-5; TCRdb calls TRBD2, which cannot be checked without DNA. Germline CDR1 and CDR2: WNHNN and SYGVQD (reference sequence). The CDR3 length is 15 residues. CDR3 sequence: CASKGLVGTRETQYF.

This chain connects TRBV10-2 to TRBJ1-1; TCRdb returns TRBD1, unconfirmable since there is no DNA. Germline CDR1 and CDR2: WSHSY and SAAADI. There are 13 residues in the CDR3. CDR3 protein: CASSWQGSTEAFF.

The V and J genes are TRBV20-1 and TRBJ2-1; TCRdb reports TRBD2, a call that lacks DNA to check it against. The CDR3 is 16 residues long. The germline V gene has CDR1 DFQATT and CDR2 SNEGSKA (reference sequence). CDR3: CSARGPTGTSANEQFF.

The gene calls are TRBV7-6 and TRBJ2-7; TCRdb outputs TRBD1, but without DNA this stays unchecked. From germline, CDR1 is SGHVS and CDR2 FNYEAQ. The CDR3 is 16 residues long. CDR3: CASSLATGIYAYEQYF.

The chain employs TRBV9 and TRBJ2-7. The CDR3 sequence is 16 residues long. Germline CDR1 is SGDLS and CDR2 is YYNGEE. The CDR3 sequence is CASSVAVDTTSYEQYF.

The chain has TRBV20-1 and TRBJ2-2; TCRdb's D call of TRBD1 is untestable without DNA. Germline-derived CDR1 and CDR2 are DFQATT and SNEGSKA (reference sequence). The CDR3 runs 15 residues. CDR3 amino acids: CSARPLGGPSGELFF.